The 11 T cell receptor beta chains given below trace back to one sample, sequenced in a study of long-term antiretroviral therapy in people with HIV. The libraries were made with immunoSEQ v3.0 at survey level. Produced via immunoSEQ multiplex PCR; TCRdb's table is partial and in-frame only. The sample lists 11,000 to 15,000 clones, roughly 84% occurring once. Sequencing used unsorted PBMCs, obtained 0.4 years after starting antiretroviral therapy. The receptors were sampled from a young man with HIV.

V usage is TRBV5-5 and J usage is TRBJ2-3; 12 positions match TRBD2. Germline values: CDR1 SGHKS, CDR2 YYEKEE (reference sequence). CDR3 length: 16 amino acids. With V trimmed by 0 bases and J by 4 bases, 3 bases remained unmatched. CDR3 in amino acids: CASSLETSGGPDTQYF. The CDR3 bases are TGTGCCAGCAGCTTGGAGACTAGCGGGGGCCCAGATACGCAGTATTTT.

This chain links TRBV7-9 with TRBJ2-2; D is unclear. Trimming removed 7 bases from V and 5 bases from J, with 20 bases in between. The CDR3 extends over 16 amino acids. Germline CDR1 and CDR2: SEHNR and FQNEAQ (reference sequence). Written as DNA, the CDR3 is TGTGCCAGCACCCCCCCCGTGGTCCGTAGTACCGGGGAGCTGTTTTTT. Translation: CASTPPVVRSTGELFF.

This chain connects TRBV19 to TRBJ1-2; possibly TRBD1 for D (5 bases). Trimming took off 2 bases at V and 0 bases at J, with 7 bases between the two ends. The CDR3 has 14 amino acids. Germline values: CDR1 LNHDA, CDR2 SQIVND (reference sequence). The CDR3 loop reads CASSIPGTNYGYTF. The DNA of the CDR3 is TGTGCCAGTAGTATACCAGGGACTAACTATGGCTACACCTTC.

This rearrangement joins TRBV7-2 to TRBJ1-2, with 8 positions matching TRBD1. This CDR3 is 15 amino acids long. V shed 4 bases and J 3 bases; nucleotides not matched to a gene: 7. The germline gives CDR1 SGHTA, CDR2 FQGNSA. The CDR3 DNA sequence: TGTGCCAGCAGCTCAGGTTCGGGACAGGACTATGGCTACACCTTC. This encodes CASSSGSGQDYGYTF.

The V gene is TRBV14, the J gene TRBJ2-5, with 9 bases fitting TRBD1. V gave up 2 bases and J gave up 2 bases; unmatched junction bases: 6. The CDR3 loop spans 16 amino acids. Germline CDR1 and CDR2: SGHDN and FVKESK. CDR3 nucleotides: TGTGCCAGCAGCCAATACCGGGACAGGGATCAAGAGACCCAGTACTTC. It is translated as CASSQYRDRDQETQYF.

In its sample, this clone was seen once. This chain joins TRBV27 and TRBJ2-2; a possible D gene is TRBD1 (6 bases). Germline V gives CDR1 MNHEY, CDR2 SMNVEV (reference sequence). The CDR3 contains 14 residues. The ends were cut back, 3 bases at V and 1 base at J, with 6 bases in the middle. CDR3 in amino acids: CASSLGQNTGELFF. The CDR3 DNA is TGTGCCAGCAGTTTGGGACAGAACACCGGGGAGCTGTTTTTT.

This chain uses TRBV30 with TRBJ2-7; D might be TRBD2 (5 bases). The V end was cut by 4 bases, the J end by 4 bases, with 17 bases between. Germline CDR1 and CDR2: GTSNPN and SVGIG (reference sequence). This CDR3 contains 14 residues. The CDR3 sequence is CAWTKMRVQYEQYF. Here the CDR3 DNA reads TGTGCCTGGACGAAGATGCGGGTTCAATACGAGCAGTACTTC.

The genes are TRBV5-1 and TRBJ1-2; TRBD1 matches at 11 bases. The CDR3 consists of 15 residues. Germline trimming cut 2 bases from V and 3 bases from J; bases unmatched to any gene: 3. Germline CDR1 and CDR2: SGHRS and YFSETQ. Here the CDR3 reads CASSFLGQGDYGYTF. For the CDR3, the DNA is TGCGCCAGCAGCTTCTTGGGACAGGGGGACTATGGCTACACCTTC.

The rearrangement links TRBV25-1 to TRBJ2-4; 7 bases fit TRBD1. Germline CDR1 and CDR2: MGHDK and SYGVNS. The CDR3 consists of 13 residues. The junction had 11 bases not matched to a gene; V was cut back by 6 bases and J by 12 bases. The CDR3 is CASSGDKGATQYF. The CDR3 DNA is TGTGCCAGCAGCGGGGACAAGGGGGCTACTCAGTACTTC.

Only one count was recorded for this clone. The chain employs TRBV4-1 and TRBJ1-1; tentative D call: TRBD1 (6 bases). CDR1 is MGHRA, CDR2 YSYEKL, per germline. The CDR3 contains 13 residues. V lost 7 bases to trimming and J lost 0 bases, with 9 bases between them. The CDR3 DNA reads TGCGCCAGCACAGGGGTAATGAACACTGAAGCTTTCTTT. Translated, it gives CASTGVMNTEAFF.

CDR3 loop: CASSQVGRRGTQGDTQYF. CDR3 DNA: TGTGCCAGCAGCCAAGTAGGAAGGCGGGGCACCCAAGGAGATACGCAGTATTTT. The chain employs TRBV4-2 and TRBJ2-3; D might be TRBD2 (6 bases). CDR1 is LGHNA, CDR2 YNFKEQ, per germline. V shed 1 base and J shed 5 bases, with 22 bases lying between them. The CDR3 runs 18 residues.